These 21 T cell receptor beta chains came from one sample sequenced in a study of cytomegalovirus exposure and HLA in healthy donors. The PCR had 60 Vbeta and 13 Jbeta primers. TCRdb's table, derived via immunoSEQ multiplex PCR, lists solely in-frame clones and lacks some. The sample table includes about 50,000 clones. Sequences were obtained from PBMCs. The receptors were sampled from a woman in her forties in good health and CMV-seronegative.

This chain links TRBV7-3 with TRBJ1-1; maybe TRBD1 (5 bases). Germline V gives CDR1 SGHTA, CDR2 FQGTGA. The V end was cut by 5 bases, the J end by 4 bases, with 11 bases between. This CDR3 is built from 13 residues. CDR3 sequence reads: CASSVSTVTEAFF. The CDR3 DNA sequence: TGTGCCAGCAGCGTTTCGACAGTCACTGAAGCTTTCTTT.

The genes are TRBV25-1 and TRBJ2-1, with 7 positions matching TRBD2. The trim removed 3 bases at V and 5 bases at J, leaving 10 bases unmatched. The germline gives CDR1 MGHDK, CDR2 SYGVNS. This CDR3 region has 16 residues. The CDR3 DNA reads as TGTGCCAGCAGTGAGGGTGGCGGGAGTCCGGACAATGAGCAGTTCTTC. Encoded protein: CASSEGGGSPDNEQFF.

The V and J genes are TRBV4-1 and TRBJ1-2, with D hard to call. V dropped 0 bases and J dropped 4 bases, with 15 bases sitting between them. CDR1 and CDR2 (germline): MGHRA, YSYEKL. This CDR3 is built from 16 residues. In DNA form, the CDR3 reads TGCGCCAGCAGCCAAGATTTGCTTGCAGCGATCTATGGCTACACCTTC. Translating it yields CASSQDLLAAIYGYTF.

CDR3 nucleotide sequence: TGCAGCGTCGTCACAGATACGCAGTATTTT. The encoded protein is CSVVTDTQYF. The genes are TRBV29-1 and TRBJ2-3; D unresolved. V gave up 6 bases and J gave up 2 bases, with 3 bases separating them. The CDR3 consists of 10 residues. Germline assignment: CDR1 SQVTM and CDR2 ANQGSEA.

The chain uses TRBV6-5 and TRBJ2-7, with D possibly being TRBD2 (5 bases). Germline CDR1 is MNHEY and CDR2 is SVGAGI. The CDR3 length is 13 residues. The V and J ends lost 6 bases and 5 bases respectively, with 14 bases between them. For the CDR3, the DNA is TGTGCCAGCAGCCGAACTACGGGAAACGAGCAGTACTTC. Translating gives CASSRTTGNEQYF.

The CDR3 DNA sequence: TGTGCCAGCAGCTGGGCCCACAATCAGCCCCAGCATTTT. It codes for CASSWAHNQPQHF. V usage is TRBV7-3 and J usage is TRBJ1-5; D gene uncertain. The CDR3 sequence is 13 residues long. V was shortened by 4 bases and J by 3 bases, with 7 bases between the two germline ends. In germline, CDR1 is SGHTA, CDR2 FQGTGA.

The V call is TRBV11-2, the J call TRBJ2-5, with D tentatively TRBD2 (5 bases). From germline, CDR1 is SGHAT and CDR2 FQNNGV. This CDR3 region has 14 residues. Between the trimmed V and J ends, which lost 1 base and 6 bases, there was a span of 12 bases. The CDR3, as DNA: TGTGCCAGCAGCTTAGTGGTGTCTAGCAAGACCCAGTACTTC. It is translated as CASSLVVSSKTQYF.

V and J are TRBV7-6 and TRBJ2-7; weak D call: TRBD2 (6 bases). Germline CDR1 and CDR2: SGHVS and FNYEAQ. The germline V and J ends were trimmed by 5 bases and 5 bases, with 16 bases remaining between them. This CDR3 is 14 amino acids long. The CDR3, as DNA: TGTGCCAGCAGCCCGGGACTCGTTAAACACGAGCAGTACTTC. Protein product: CASSPGLVKHEQYF.

The CDR3: CASSLKGHTGELFF. Here the CDR3 DNA reads TGTGCCAGCAGCTTGAAGGGGCACACCGGGGAGCTGTTTTTT. The genes are TRBV11-3 and TRBJ2-2, with D perhaps matching TRBD1 (5 bases). CDR1 and CDR2 (germline): SGHNT, YENEEA. The length of the CDR3 is 14 residues. V lost 3 bases to trimming and J lost 3 bases, with 8 bases between them. Together with reference TRBV11-3 and TRBJ2-2, the CDR3 gives the full variable domain: EAGVVQSPRYKIIEKKQPVAFWCNPISGHNTLYWYLQNLGQGPELLIRYENEEAVDDSQLPKDRFSAERLKGVDSTLKIQPAELGDSAVYLCASSLKGHTGELFFGEGSRLTVL.

Here the CDR3 DNA reads TGTGCCAGCAGATCGTACAGGGGGATGAACACTGAAGCTTTCTTT. Amino acids: CASRSYRGMNTEAFF. The V and J genes are TRBV21-1 and TRBJ1-1; the table's D call of TRBD1 was not tested on the DNA. TRBV21-1 is termed a pseudogene. This CDR3 spans 15 amino acids.

The V gene is TRBV19, the J gene TRBJ2-2; D is perhaps TRBD2 (5 bases). The CDR3 spans 17 residues. V lost 7 bases to trimming and J lost 4 bases, with 22 bases between them. CDR1 LNHDA and CDR2 SQIVND come from the germline V gene (reference sequence). The CDR3: CASINSGGSSSTGELFF. CDR3 sequence (DNA): TGTGCCAGTATTAATTCAGGCGGGTCCTCGAGCACCGGGGAGCTGTTTTTT.

The chain links TRBV9 to TRBJ2-1, with TRBD2 identical over 9 bases. The V gene end was trimmed by 0 bases and the J gene end by 7 bases; junction bases not matched to a gene: 5. CDR1 and CDR2 (germline): SGDLS, YYNGEE. This CDR3 comprises 15 residues. Here the CDR3 DNA reads TGTGCCAGCAGCGTAGCTGCGGGAGGGCCGAATGAGCAGTTCTTC. Translation: CASSVAAGGPNEQFF.

The V call is TRBV29-1, the J call TRBJ1-4; D unclear. CDR3 length: 13 amino acids. Germline CDR1 SQVTM, CDR2 ANQGSEA. V was shortened by 6 bases and J by 0 bases, with 8 bases between the two germline ends. The CDR3 protein is CSVGGTTNEKLFF. The CDR3 DNA reads TGCAGCGTCGGCGGTACAACTAATGAAAAACTGTTTTTT. Looking up the rest from reference TRBV29-1 and TRBJ1-4 gives the full variable domain: SAVISQKPSRDICQRGTSLTIQCQVDSQVTMMFWYRQQPGQSLTLIATANQGSEATYESGFVIDKFPISRPNLTFSTLTVSNMSPEDSSIYLCSVGGTTNEKLFFGSGTQLSVL.

V gene TRBV28 combines with J gene TRBJ2-4; a weak D match, TRBD1 (5 bases). CDR3 length: 16 amino acids. CDR1 and CDR2 from the germline V gene are MDHEN and SYDVKM. The germline V and J ends were trimmed by 7 bases and 2 bases, with 18 bases remaining between them. CDR3 DNA: TGTGCCAGCACCTTGGGGCCGAAGGGGTCCAAAAACATTCAGTACTTC. This codes for CASTLGPKGSKNIQYF.

J is TRBJ2-1 and V is TRBV27, with 14 bases lining up with TRBD2. There are 16 residues in the CDR3. J was trimmed by 9 bases and V by 6 bases; bases with no gene match: 10. Germline CDR1 and CDR2: MNHEY and SMNVEV (reference sequence). CDR3: CASRVSGLAGVSEQFF. The CDR3 nucleotides are TGTGCCAGCAGGGTCTCGGGACTAGCGGGAGTAAGTGAGCAGTTCTTC.

V gene TRBV30 combines with J gene TRBJ1-5; D remains unclear. Looked up from germline, CDR1 is GTSNPN and CDR2 is SVGIG (reference sequence). The V end was cut by 3 bases, the J end by 7 bases, with 16 bases between. The CDR3 has 14 amino acids. CDR3 nucleotides: TGTGCCTGGAGCGCTGAGGGTCCTAGGCAGCCCCAGCATTTT. The encoded protein is CAWSAEGPRQPQHF. Using reference TRBV30 and TRBJ1-5 for the parts outside the CDR3, the full variable domain is SQTIHQWPATLVQPVGSPLSLECTVEGTSNPNLYWYRQAAGRGLQLLFYSVGIGQISSEVPQNLSASRPQDRQFILSSKKLLLSDSGFYLCAWSAEGPRQPQHFGDGTRLSIL.

The genes are TRBV9 and TRBJ2-1; D not resolved. Germline CDR1 SGDLS, CDR2 YYNGEE. The CDR3 has 14 residues. Deletions cut 0 bases from V and 3 bases from J, with 7 bases between. In DNA form, the CDR3 reads TGTGCCAGCAGCGTAGGAGGATACTACAATGAGCAGTTCTTC. Amino acid sequence: CASSVGGYYNEQFF.

This rearrangement joins TRBV11-2 to TRBJ2-7, with D hard to call. From germline, CDR1 is SGHAT and CDR2 FQNNGV. CDR3 size: 14 residues. Trimming left V 1 base short and J 2 bases short, with 9 bases between. CDR3 residues: CASSLGGATYEQYF. The CDR3 region has the DNA TGTGCCAGCAGCTTAGGAGGCGCGACCTACGAGCAGTACTTC.

The rearrangement uses TRBV4-1 and TRBJ2-7, with D possibly TRBD1 on 6 matching bases. V lost 0 bases to trimming and J lost 3 bases, with 12 bases between them. CDR1 MGHRA and CDR2 YSYEKL come from the germline V gene. This CDR3 comprises 15 residues. For the CDR3, the DNA is TGCGCCAGCAGCCAAGATAGGACAGCCTACTACGAGCAGTACTTC. This gives the protein CASSQDRTAYYEQYF.

The chain recombines TRBV6-5 with TRBJ1-4; 7 nucleotides match TRBD1. This CDR3 is 12 amino acids long. Germline V CDR1 and CDR2: MNHEY, SVGAGI. Trimming at V came to 6 bases and at J to 11 bases, leaving 6 bases not matched to a gene. Here the CDR3 reads CASRDDRDKLFF. The CDR3 coding sequence is TGTGCCAGCAGGGACGACAGGGACAAACTGTTTTTT.

The CDR3 bases are TGCGCCAGCAGCCACCGCTCCGGGGAGGGAGTGGGCGAAAAACTGTTTTTT. It translates to CASSHRSGEGVGEKLFF. The V and J genes are TRBV4-3 and TRBJ1-4, with unresolved D. With 3 bases removed from V and 8 bases from J, the gap between germline ends came to 22 bases. CDR1 is LGHNA, CDR2 YSLEER, per germline. The CDR3 is 17 residues long.